The TCR beta chain described here comes from a study of T cell responses to AZD1222 COVID-19 vaccine. Looking at the study overall: Pooling was applied to second doses at about 4 or about 12 weeks.

Overall study results and limits: Donor demographics were predominantly white British with a female majority; clonal diversity may be underestimated. Regions 160-218 and 743-854 held dominance among vaccine-associated CD4 TCRs, which spanned spike.

Notes on this clone: What it binds is not known.

This table comes from immunoSEQ multiplex PCR, and its TCRdb copy is limited to in-frame clones, with some not included. Among approximately 190,000 clones, approximately 91% were seen once, and the ten largest hold approximately 0.97%. Germline lookup yields CDR1 SGHAT and CDR2 FQNNGV. The V and J ends lost 3 bases and 5 bases, in that order; junction bases with no gene match: 5. This CDR3 has 14 residues. The sequence was collected from an adult in good health. The chain has TRBV11-2 and TRBJ2-7, with 9 nucleotides matching TRBD2. The sample here was peripheral blood, taken on day 0 of AZD1222 vaccination. The CDR3 DNA is TGTGCCAGCAGCTTGGCGGGAGGGCGGAACGAGCAGTACTTC. This codes for CASSLAGGRNEQYF.